The T cell receptor (beta chain) described here comes from a study of cytomegalovirus exposure and HLA in healthy donors (dated by TCRdb to the late 2010s). Study-wide context: A later analysis indicated that the roughly 120 validation repertoires were generated on the platform also employed for the 720 or so repertoires of the first cohort. The study aimed to test whether cataloging public T cell receptors could reveal signatures of past pathogen exposure. Along with the approximately 700-subject first cohort, a separate validation cohort of over a hundred different subjects was used. To predict cytomegalovirus infection status, the study combined high-throughput TCR immunosequencing, statistical association of individual TCRs with disease status, and machine learning.

Separate from the roughly 650-subject first cohort, the validation cohort of over 90 subjects was the group to which the donors belonged. This clone came up a few times. Its antigen is not yet known. No much larger clone exists at a distance of one base, and base qualities are not known. CDR1 and CDR2, looked up from the germline V gene, are MRHNA and SNTAGT. Measured from the cysteine to the phenylalanine, the CDR3 is 15 residues long. The read is trimmed to its CDR3 DNA, 45 bases read in frame from base 1. The junction shows trimming of 5 bases on V and 5 bases on J, and the gene matches do not reach 5 bases of it. Points the paper makes about the study in general: In the study, some 180 TCR beta chains were listed as associated with cytomegalovirus. Of the cluster scores, roughly 93% were above 0 in a later analysis, which found that TCRs clustered in the first cohort also tended to co-occur in the approximately 130 validation repertoires. All 120 or so repertoires were used to score co-occurrence in the validation cohort in a later analysis, because that analysis had no HLA typing for the cohort. According to the authors, the approach could potentially be generalized to other disease states and immunological phenotypes. Cytomegalovirus status was reported to be diagnosed by the classifier with high specificity and sensitivity in both the original and validation cohorts. While some public TCRs were present in many individuals, most TCR sequences turned up only very rarely across donors. In vitro tests confirmed that a few of the cytomegalovirus-associated TCR beta chains recognize cytomegalovirus antigens.

Receptor libraries were prepared by the immunoSEQ multiplex PCR assay. Per the authors' processing: A statistical classification framework was built to diagnose cytomegalovirus status from the catalog of TCR beta chain sequences. Drawn from immuneACCESS, this table holds only the in-frame rearrangements with V and J called that TCRdb kept. Clones are partly lost; checked studies trace under half to an unresolved V gene and leave the rest unexplained. D and trimming come from the DNA, and the V and J calls and clone size come from that table. In this sample the table shows 150,000 to 200,000 clones, just under 85% of which occur a single time. The ten most abundant clones make up approximately 2% of the sample.

The chain links TRBV6-4 with TRBJ2-3, with TRBD2 identical over 12 junction bases. This TCR was sampled from a man aged 25 to 40 in good health and CMV-seropositive. Sequencing used PBMCs. In nucleotides, the sequence is TGTGCCAGCAGTCCTAGCGGGGGGGCCGTAGATACGCAGTATTTT. It codes for CASSPSGGAVDTQYF.